One sample yielded the 10 T cell receptor beta chains listed below, sequenced in a study of blood T cells in healthy people across ages. The authors ran a second PCR of about 7 to 11 cycles using a sample-barcoded 5' primer and a J-beta primer mix. MiXCR was run by TCRdb on the 5' RACE reads, yielding one entry per CDR3 protein. The sample yields about 840,000 distinct CDR3 sequences, 25% to 35% seen once. Another study also made use of these data, one on T cells of mothers and their children.

Sequenced sample: blood. These receptors all come from a middle-aged woman in good health.

There are many counts of this clonotype. J is TRBJ2-7 and V is TRBV28; TRBD1 or TRBD2 may be the D gene (6 bases each). V lost 10 bases and J lost 9, with 28 bases in between. CDR1 is MDHEN and CDR2 is SYDVKM in the germline V gene. This CDR3 region has 15 residues. The CDR3 bases are TGTGCCACCACCGATCAGGGGCGGGGCCCTGGGGGGCAGTACTTC. Its protein product is CATTDQGRGPGGQYF.

This clonotype was detected only a few times. One end of the junction fails to match germline, which may point to a read error. This chain joins TRBV5-1 and TRBJ2-3; tentatively, D is TRBD2 (6 bases). The CDR3 is 16 residues long. CDR1 is SGHRS, CDR2 YFSETQ, per germline. CDR3 residues: CASSLAWTGLTDTQYF. The CDR3 coding sequence is TGCGCCAGTAGCTTGGCCTGGACGGGACTCACAGATACGCAGTATTTT.

This clonotype was counted a few times. V is TRBV4-3 and J is TRBJ1-1; no definite D call. There are 15 residues in the CDR3. The V gene lost 0 bases and the J gene lost 0 bases, with 8 bases spanning the gap. The germline gives CDR1 LGHNA, CDR2 YSLEER. As DNA, the CDR3 is TGCGCCAGCAGCCAAGAATACTCTATGAACACTGAAGCTTTCTTT. This sequence encodes CASSQEYSMNTEAFF.

This clonotype came up once. The junction departs from the called germline gene at one end, perhaps through a read error. The chain employs TRBV7-7 and TRBJ2-1; 8 bases are shared with TRBD1. Germline-derived CDR1 and CDR2 are SSHAT and FNYEAQ (reference sequence). This CDR3 region has 21 residues. CDR3 nucleotide sequence: TGTGCTAGCAGCCTAAGACCCCCGGGACAGGAGGCAAGGAGCTCCTACAATGAGCAGTTCTTC. Amino acid sequence: CASSLRPPGQEARSSYNEQFF.

V usage is TRBV4-2 and J usage is TRBJ2-3, with no clear D. The CDR3 covers 13 residues. Germline CDR1 and CDR2: LGHNA and YNFKEQ. Trimming left V 3 bases short and J 9 bases short, with 13 bases between. The CDR3 is CASSHPVDRTQYF. CDR3 nucleotide sequence: TGTGCCAGCAGCCACCCTGTGGATCGAACGCAGTATTTT.

This clonotype was counted a single time. One end of the junction varies from germline; a read error may be responsible. V is TRBV7-3 and J is TRBJ2-1; the D gene is possibly TRBD2 (5 bases). The CDR3 consists of 13 residues. Germline lookup yields CDR1 SGHTA and CDR2 FQGTGA. CDR3 sequence: CASSLGTGNMQVF. The CDR3 bases are TGTGCCAGCAGCTTGGGTACGGGGAATATGCAGGTCTTC.

This clonotype was counted between two and nine times. The chain recombines TRBV2 with TRBJ2-5, with D possibly being TRBD1 or TRBD2 (5 bases each). V lost 5 bases and J lost 2, with 15 bases in between. This CDR3 region has 15 residues. CDR1 SNHLY and CDR2 FYNNEI come from the germline V gene. CDR3 nucleotide sequence: TGTGCCAGCAGTTCCCAGGGAGTGAGTCAAGAGACCCAGTACTTC. It specifies CASSSQGVSQETQYF.

This clonotype was seen more than once but under ten times. This rearrangement joins TRBV5-1 to TRBJ1-6; the D is unclear. V was pared by 1 base and J by 5 bases, with 13 bases between. Germline V gives CDR1 SGHRS, CDR2 YFSETQ. The CDR3 has 16 amino acids. In nucleotides, the CDR3 is TGCGCCAGCAGCTTGTTACCCGAAGGAGATAATTCACCCCTCCACTTT. It codes for CASSLLPEGDNSPLHF.

This clonotype came up once. This sequence joins TRBV28 and TRBJ2-7, with D perhaps given as TRBD1 or TRBD2 (5 bases each). Germline V gene data show CDR1 as MDHEN and CDR2 as SYDVKM. This CDR3 has 14 residues. The V and J ends lost 7 bases and 1 base respectively, with 14 bases between them. CDR3 nucleotide sequence: TGTGCCAGCACCGCCCAGGGCGGGTCCTACGAGCAGTACTTC. This translates into CASTAQGGSYEQYF.

In this sample, this clonotype turned up many times. This chain links TRBV7-3 with TRBJ2-3; perhaps TRBD1 as D (6 bases). V was shortened by 5 bases and J by 0 bases, with 12 bases between the two germline ends. Germline CDR1 reads SGHTA; CDR2 reads FQGTGA. This CDR3 spans 15 amino acids. CDR3 protein: CASSGTGSSTDTQYF. DNA for the CDR3: TGTGCCAGCAGCGGAACAGGGTCTAGCACAGATACGCAGTATTTT.